Below, 8 T cell receptor beta chains from the same sample are listed, as sequenced in a study of PD-1 blockade in classical Hodgkin lymphoma. All patients relapsed after autologous stem cell transplantation, and brentuximab vedotin exposure varied. Using immunoSEQ multiplex PCR, the repertoire was profiled, and TCRdb retains in-frame clones only, with some absent. The sample contains some 90,000 clones, about 90% of which appear only once. Source: peripheral blood mononuclear cells (PBMCs), taken before the second cycle of nivolumab. Receptors originate from a human donor with classical Hodgkin lymphoma.

The chain is built from TRBV5-1 and TRBJ2-1; 12 bases fit TRBD2. The germline V gene encodes CDR1 SGHRS and CDR2 YFSETQ. The CDR3 is made up of 15 amino acids. The V segment lost 1 base and the J segment 4 bases; nucleotides outside the gene matches: 0. The CDR3 nucleotides are TGCGCCAGCAGCTTGACTAGCGGGAGGTACAATGAGCAGTTCTTC. As protein: CASSLTSGRYNEQFF.

V and J are TRBV7-9 and TRBJ1-1; D is unclear. The length of the CDR3 is 15 residues. Trimming stripped 0 bases from V and 4 bases from J, with 12 bases between. From germline, CDR1 is SEHNR and CDR2 FQNEAQ (reference sequence). CDR3 residues: CASSLAQWGSTEAFF. The CDR3 DNA reads TGTGCCAGCAGCTTAGCGCAGTGGGGATCCACTGAAGCTTTCTTT.

The chain recombines TRBV28 with TRBJ2-7; TRBD1 agrees at 8 bases. V lost 1 base and J lost 0; bases outside the gene matches: 17. The V gene's germline CDR1 is MDHEN and CDR2 SYDVKM. This CDR3 has 20 amino acids. The CDR3 spells CASSLYEERYRGAASYEQYF. CDR3 coding DNA: TGTGCCAGCAGTTTATATGAGGAAAGGTACAGGGGGGCGGCCTCCTACGAGCAGTACTTC.

The chain uses TRBV16 and TRBJ1-5, with unresolved D. Trimming removed 1 base at V and 0 bases at J, with 7 bases between. The CDR3 has 15 amino acids. The V gene's germline CDR1 is KGHSY and CDR2 FQNENV. CDR3 sequence: CASSQWVDSNQPQHF. CDR3 DNA sequence: TGTGCCAGCAGCCAATGGGTAGATAGCAATCAGCCCCAGCATTTT.

This sequence joins TRBV27 and TRBJ2-1; TRBD2 aligns across 9 bases. Looked up from germline, CDR1 is MNHEY and CDR2 is SMNVEV (reference sequence). Unmatched junction bases numbered 8, after V lost 6 bases and J lost 8 bases. The CDR3 totals 14 residues. CDR3 region: CASRRLAVVDEQFF. In DNA form, the CDR3 reads TGTGCCAGCAGGAGACTAGCGGTGGTAGATGAGCAGTTCTTC.

V is TRBV11-3 and J is TRBJ2-1; D possibly matches TRBD1 or TRBD2 (5 bases each). CDR1 SGHNT and CDR2 YENEEA come from the germline V gene. This CDR3 comprises 14 residues. Trimming shortened V by 3 bases and J by 9 bases, and 15 bases separated the two germline ends. The DNA of the CDR3 is TGTGCCAGCAGCTTGGGACGGAGTAGGGGTGAGCAGTTCTTC. This codes for CASSLGRSRGEQFF.

The CDR3 sequence is CASSSSAGVTDTQYF. The CDR3 DNA reads as TGTGCCAGCAGCTCATCAGCTGGAGTCACAGATACGCAGTATTTT. V gene TRBV7-9 combines with J gene TRBJ2-3; D not resolved. Germline V gives CDR1 SEHNR, CDR2 FQNEAQ (reference sequence). V was clipped by 4 bases and J by 2 bases, with 13 bases between them. The CDR3 consists of 15 residues.

In its sample, this clone was seen once. The chain recombines TRBV29-1 with TRBJ2-3; D may be TRBD2 (7 bases). Germline V gene lookup returns CDR1 SQVTM and CDR2 ANQGSEA. The V end lost 4 bases, the J end lost 6 bases, and 17 bases lay between the germline ends. The CDR3 totals 14 residues. The CDR3 region has the DNA TGCAGCGTTGGAGGGGGGGGAAAGCACGATACGCAGTATTTT. It specifies CSVGGGGKHDTQYF.